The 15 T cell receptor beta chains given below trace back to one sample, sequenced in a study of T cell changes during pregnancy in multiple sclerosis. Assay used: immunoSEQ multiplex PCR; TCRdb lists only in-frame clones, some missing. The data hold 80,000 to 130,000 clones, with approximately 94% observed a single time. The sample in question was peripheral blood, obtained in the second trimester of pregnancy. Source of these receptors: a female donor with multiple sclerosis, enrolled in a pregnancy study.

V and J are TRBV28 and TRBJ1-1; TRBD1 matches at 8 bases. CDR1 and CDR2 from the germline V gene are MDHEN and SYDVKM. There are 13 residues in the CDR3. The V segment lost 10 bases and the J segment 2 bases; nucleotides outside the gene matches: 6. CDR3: CATSTGVNTEAFF. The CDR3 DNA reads TGTGCCACCTCGACAGGGGTAAACACTGAAGCTTTCTTT.

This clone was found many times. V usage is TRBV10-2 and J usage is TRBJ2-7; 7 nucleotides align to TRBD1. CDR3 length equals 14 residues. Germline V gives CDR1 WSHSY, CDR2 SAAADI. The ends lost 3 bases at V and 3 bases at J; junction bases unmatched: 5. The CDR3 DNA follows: TGCGCCAGCAGTGATGCAGGGGGTTTCTACGAGCAGTACTTC. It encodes CASSDAGGFYEQYF.

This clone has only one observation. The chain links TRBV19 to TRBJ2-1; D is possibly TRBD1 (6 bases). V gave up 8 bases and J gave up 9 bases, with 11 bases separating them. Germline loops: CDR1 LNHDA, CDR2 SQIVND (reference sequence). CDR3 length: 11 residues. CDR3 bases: TGTGCCAGTGCACAGGGTCCTGAGCAGTTCTTC. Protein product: CASAQGPEQFF.

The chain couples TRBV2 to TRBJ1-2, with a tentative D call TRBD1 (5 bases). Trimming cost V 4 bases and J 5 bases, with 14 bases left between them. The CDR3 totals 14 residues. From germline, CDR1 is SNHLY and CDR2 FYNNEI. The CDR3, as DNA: TGTGCCAGCAGTGCTATGGGGCTCGCATATGGCTACACCTTC. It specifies CASSAMGLAYGYTF.

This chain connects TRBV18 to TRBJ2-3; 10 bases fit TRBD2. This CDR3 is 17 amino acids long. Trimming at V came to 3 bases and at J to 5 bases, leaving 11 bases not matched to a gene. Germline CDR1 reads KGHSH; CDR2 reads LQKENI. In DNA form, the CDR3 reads TGTGCCAGCTCACCTATATCAGCGGGAGGGCCACAAGATACGCAGTATTTT. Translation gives CASSPISAGGPQDTQYF. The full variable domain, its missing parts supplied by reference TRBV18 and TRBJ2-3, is NAGVMQNPRHLVRRRGQEARLRCSPMKGHSHVYWYRQLPEEGLKFMVYLQKENIIDESGMPKERFSAEFPKEGPSILRIQQVVRGDSAAYFCASSPISAGGPQDTQYFGPGTRLTVL.

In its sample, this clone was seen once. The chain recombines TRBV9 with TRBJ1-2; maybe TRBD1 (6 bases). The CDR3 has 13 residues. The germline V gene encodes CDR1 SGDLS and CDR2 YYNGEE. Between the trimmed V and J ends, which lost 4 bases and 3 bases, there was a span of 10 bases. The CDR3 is CASSLDRDYGYTF. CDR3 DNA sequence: TGTGCCAGCAGCTTGGACAGAGACTATGGCTACACCTTC.

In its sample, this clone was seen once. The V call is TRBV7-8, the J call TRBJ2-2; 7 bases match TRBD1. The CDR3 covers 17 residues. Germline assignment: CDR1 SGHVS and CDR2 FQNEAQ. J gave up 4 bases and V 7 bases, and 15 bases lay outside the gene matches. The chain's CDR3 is CASTPPYRGSLTGELFF. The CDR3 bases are TGTGCCAGCACCCCCCCCTACAGGGGCTCCCTCACCGGGGAGCTGTTTTTT.

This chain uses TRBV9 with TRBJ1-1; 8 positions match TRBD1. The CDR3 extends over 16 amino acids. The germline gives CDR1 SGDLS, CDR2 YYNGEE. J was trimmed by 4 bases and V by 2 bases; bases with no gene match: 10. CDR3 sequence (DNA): TGTGCCAGCAGCGTCGCAGGGGGCCCCGTGGGCACTGAAGCTTTCTTT. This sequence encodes CASSVAGGPVGTEAFF.

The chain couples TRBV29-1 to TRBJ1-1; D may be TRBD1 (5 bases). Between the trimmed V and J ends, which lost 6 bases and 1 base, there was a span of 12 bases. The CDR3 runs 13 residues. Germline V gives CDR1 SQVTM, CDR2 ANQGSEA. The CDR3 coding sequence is TGCAGCGTGGGGGGACGCACGAACACTGAAGCTTTCTTT. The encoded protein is CSVGGRTNTEAFF. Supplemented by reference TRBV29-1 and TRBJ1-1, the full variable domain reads SAVISQKPSRDICQRGTSLTIQCQVDSQVTMMFWYRQQPGQSLTLIATANQGSEATYESGFVIDKFPISRPNLTFSTLTVSNMSPEDSSIYLCSVGGRTNTEAFFGQGTRLTVV.

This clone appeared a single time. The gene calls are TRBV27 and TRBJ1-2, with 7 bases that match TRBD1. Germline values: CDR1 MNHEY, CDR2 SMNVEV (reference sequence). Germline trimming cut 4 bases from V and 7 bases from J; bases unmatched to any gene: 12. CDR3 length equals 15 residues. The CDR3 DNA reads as TGTGCCAGCAGTTACCTGACAGGGCAGACGAGTGGCTACACCTTC. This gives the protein CASSYLTGQTSGYTF.

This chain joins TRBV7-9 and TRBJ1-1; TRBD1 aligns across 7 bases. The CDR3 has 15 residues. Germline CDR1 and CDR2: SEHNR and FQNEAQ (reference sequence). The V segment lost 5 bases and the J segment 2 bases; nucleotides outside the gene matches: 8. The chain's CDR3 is CASSPRGQLNTEAFF. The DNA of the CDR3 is TGTGCCAGCAGCCCCCGGGGACAGCTAAACACTGAAGCTTTCTTT.

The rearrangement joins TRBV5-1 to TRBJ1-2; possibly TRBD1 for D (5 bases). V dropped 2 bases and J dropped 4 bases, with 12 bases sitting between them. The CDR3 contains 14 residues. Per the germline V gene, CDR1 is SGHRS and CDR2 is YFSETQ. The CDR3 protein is CASSFGQGGYGYTF. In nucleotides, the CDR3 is TGCGCCAGCAGCTTCGGCCAGGGAGGCTATGGCTACACCTTC. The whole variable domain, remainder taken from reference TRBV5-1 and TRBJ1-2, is KAGVTQTPRYLIKTRGQQVTLSCSPISGHRSVSWYQQTPGQGLQFLFEYFSETQRNKGNFPGRFSGRQFSNSRSEMNVSTLELGDSALYLCASSFGQGGYGYTFGSGTRLTVV.

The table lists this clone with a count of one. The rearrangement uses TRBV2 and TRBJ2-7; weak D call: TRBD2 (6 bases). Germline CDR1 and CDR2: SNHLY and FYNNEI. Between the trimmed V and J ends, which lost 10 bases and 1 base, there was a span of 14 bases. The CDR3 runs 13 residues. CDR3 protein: CATRLSGSYEQYF. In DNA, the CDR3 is TGTGCCACCCGGCTAAGCGGGTCCTACGAGCAGTACTTC.

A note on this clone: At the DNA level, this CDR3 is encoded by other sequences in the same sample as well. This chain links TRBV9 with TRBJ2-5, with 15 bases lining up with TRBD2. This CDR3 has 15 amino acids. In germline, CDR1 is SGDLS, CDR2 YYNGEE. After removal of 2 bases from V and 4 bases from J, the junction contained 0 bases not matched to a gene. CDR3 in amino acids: CASSVGLAGGETQYF. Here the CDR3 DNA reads TGTGCCAGCAGCGTGGGACTAGCGGGAGGAGAGACCCAGTACTTC.

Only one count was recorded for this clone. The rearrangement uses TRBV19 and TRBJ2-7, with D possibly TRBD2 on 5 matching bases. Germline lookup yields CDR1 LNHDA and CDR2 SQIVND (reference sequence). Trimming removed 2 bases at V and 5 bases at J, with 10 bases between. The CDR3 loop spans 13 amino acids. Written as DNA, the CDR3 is TGTGCCAGTAGTATACGGGGAACCAACGAGCAGTACTTC. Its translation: CASSIRGTNEQYF.